The following is a T cell receptor (beta chain) sequence with its context. The antigen it binds to is not known. No much larger clone is present one base from it, and per-base qualities are unavailable. V drops 6 bases and J drops 8 bases, leaving 10 bases in between. Per the germline V gene, SQVTM is the CDR1 and ANQGSEA is the CDR2. Including the terminal cysteine and phenylalanine, the CDR3 comprises 11 residues. The only DNA kept is the CDR3, 33 bases in frame from the first base. The method behind the library was the immunoSEQ multiplex PCR assay. For the multiplex PCR, a mixture combining 60 forward primers for TCR Vbeta segments and 13 reverse primers for TCR Jbeta segments was used. Amplification of the CDR3 region of rearranged TCR beta genes was performed with a multiplex PCR assay on genomic DNA. On the Illumina HiSeq System, the amplified TCR beta libraries were sequenced as 87-base-pair reads. The paper's processing steps were these. Across the 666 repertoires, a later analysis counted tens of millions of unique TCR beta chains, roughly 11 million of which were shared by at least two donors. Raw reads were error-corrected and collapsed into unique sequences with a nearest-neighbor algorithm that merged closely related sequences to remove PCR and sequencing errors. To assign V, D and J gene segments, CDR3 sequences were aligned to IMGT reference sequences. For a sequence to be retained, at least a six-nucleotide match to both a V gene segment and a J gene segment was required. A rearrangement was called productive if the CDR3 had no stop codons and remained in frame with V and J, and every other rearrangement was called non-productive. Following IMGT convention, CDR3 was defined as the stretch from the second conserved V-encoded cysteine up to the conserved J-encoded phenylalanine. In an earlier analysis of around 540 of the donors, sequences lacking an unambiguous match to a single V gene segment were excluded. An earlier analysis of 587 of the donors classified V segments as functional when productive rearrangements were above 56.7% and as segregating when the standard deviation between donors was above 5%. A statistical classification framework was built for diagnosing cytomegalovirus status from the catalog of TCR beta chain sequences. In a later analysis, V and J genes were assigned by comparing TCR nucleotide sequences against IMGT/GENE-DB human TR gene sequences. A later analysis assigned CDR3 sequences and most-parsimonious VDJ recombination scenarios with the TCRdist pipeline. In a later analysis, each TCR beta chain was defined by its CDR3 amino acid sequence together with its V-gene family, and reads lacking a unique V-gene family were excluded. To address suspected cross-contamination and a sequencing artifact, a later analysis removed several hundred highly shared, low-generation-probability nucleotide sequences. A later analysis calculated a clonal expansion index for each public chain from normalized within-repertoire ranks of inferred template counts. A later analysis computed generation probabilities with a VDJ recombination model fitted to out-of-frame rearrangements, and checked the results against IGoR. In a later analysis, hypergeometric tests were used to score TCR-TCR, TCR-HLA and TCR-CMV co-occurrence, with a repertoire-size bias correction applied to TCR pairs. False discovery rates were estimated in a later analysis by permuting HLA or CMV assignments 20 times. A later analysis grouped co-occurring TCRs with DBSCAN, adding TCRdist sequence similarity when clustering within HLA-allele-positive subsets. Repertoires with fewer than 30,000 or more than 120,000 public chains, plus five repertoires with anomalous nucleotide sharing, were excluded from co-occurrence clustering. In TCRdb, the immuneACCESS table is reduced to in-frame sequences with V and J assigned. These tables do not hold every clone; where another copy was compared, an unresolved V gene accounts for under half, and the others remain unexplained. That table furnishes V, J and clone size, whereas the DNA furnished D and trimming. The sample profile shows about 160,000 clones; about 80% of them were found once. Clones ranked in the top ten supply about 0.93% of the sample.

In total, approximately 690 healthy bone marrow donors made up the cohort. At the time of sampling, every cohort member was nominally healthy, though immune exposures that went unrecorded were likely present. The donor tested CMV seropositive and was one of the 289 seropositive cohort members. Each donor provided a peripheral blood sample, and peripheral blood mononuclear cells were used for TCR beta sequencing. The Qiagen DNeasy Blood Extraction Kit was used to extract genomic DNA from the blood cell samples. These data belong to a study of cytomegalovirus exposure and HLA in healthy donors (dated by TCRdb to about 2017). Regarding the complete study: An earlier analysis of under 600 of the donors reported 250 to 300 Gb of sequence data and 120 million or so unique TCR beta sequences from 150 million to 200 million T cells. An early release covering just under 650 HLA-typed donors comprised approximately 290 gigabases of sequencing data and tens of millions of unique TCR sequences. Of the roughly 400 genotyped donors, 75% to 85% were placed in the genetic ancestry cluster associated with self-reported Caucasian donors. The study was designed to test whether signatures of past pathogen exposure could be identified by cataloging public T cell receptors. The T cell repertoires of some 700 subjects were profiled by immunosequencing and related to cytomegalovirus serostatus. Besides the first cohort of under 700 subjects, a separate validation cohort made up of over a hundred different subjects was used. High-throughput TCR immunosequencing, statistical association of individual TCRs with disease status, and machine learning were combined to predict cytomegalovirus infection status. In a later analysis, previously published TCR beta repertoires from 670 or so donors were re-analyzed and high-resolution HLA genotyping was added so that TCR occurrence patterns could be studied. Rather than using new phenotypic data, the later analysis identified candidate immune exposures from TCR beta sequences and from how often those sequences occurred across donors. An earlier analysis of a few hundred of the donors applied high-throughput TCR beta sequencing to assess whether each TCR beta V gene segment acted as functional or pseudogenic. Donor age, sex, ethnicity and CMV serostatus were compiled alongside the repertoire data. A later genetic analysis took genome-wide SNP genotypes for about 65% of the 666 donors and used that subset as a discovery cohort. All discovery cohort repertoires had been generated on a single sequencing platform. HLA typing covered class I and class II loci at four-digit resolution. Typing coverage varied by locus: about 629-630 donors for A, B, C, DRB1 and DQB1; 500 to 550 for DQA1; about 570 for DPA1; 400 to 480 for DPB1. Several DR-DQ haplotypes were treated as single units for association and clustering because of strong linkage in the cohort. Among about 410 genotyped donors of the cohort, an average of about 220,000 unique TCR beta nucleotide sequences was sequenced per donor, of which approximately 19% were non-productive.

Points the paper makes about the study in general: In a later analysis, the rate of TCR association differed among HLA loci, with DRB1 alleles having the most associated TCRs and HLA-C alleles having the fewest. A later analysis associated 16,951 TCR beta sequences with specific HLA alleles at a false discovery rate of 0.05. Strong co-occurrence of HLA alleles, especially DR and DQ, made assigning TCR associations to individual alleles difficult. Most TCR sequences were observed very rarely across donors, whereas some public TCRs were present in many individuals. In a later genetic analysis, fewer N-insertions in productive TCRs were reported among donors in an Asian-associated ancestry cluster than the approximately 670-donor mean. In a later analysis, HLA-associated TCR beta chains were found to be more clonally expanded and to have lower generation probabilities than equally common non-associated chains. In an earlier analysis of about 540 of the donors, most TCR beta V segments were observed in productive rearrangements about 87% or about 30% of the time, broadly matching IMGT annotations. A group of highly shared sequence variants was considered likely to be a technical artifact of the sequencing pipeline. A later analysis found that most CMV-associated TCR beta chains appeared HLA-restricted, with HLA associations seemingly driven largely by CMV exposure. Sequencing depth was assumed to be roughly uniform across donors in the presence/absence analyses, though that assumption may not hold. Only TCR beta chains were sequenced in this cohort, and the absence of alpha or paired-chain data limited detectable features. In both the original and validation cohorts, the classifier was reported to diagnose cytomegalovirus status with high specificity and sensitivity. Because counts were too low, 15 to 20 rarely observed V segments, including chromosome 9 orphons, were excluded from the earlier analysis of 587 of the donors. The authors suggested that the approach could potentially be generalized to other disease states and immunological phenotypes. A total of about 150 TCR beta chains were listed by the study as associated with cytomegalovirus. Some IMGT-functional V segments, including TRBV6-2 and TRBV6-3, could not be told apart with the 87-base-pair reads, so those segments were excluded. A further reported finding was that TCR beta sequences accurately predicted the HLA-A and HLA-B alleles for most subjects in the first cohort. In vitro tests confirmed that three of the cytomegalovirus-associated TCR beta chains recognize cytomegalovirus antigens. In a later genetic analysis, a missense DCLRE1C variant was associated with V-gene and J-gene trimming of TCR beta chains, and the association was replicated in an independent cohort. Correlated functional status among segregating V segments might reflect linkage disequilibrium, but an unknown experimental factor could not be ruled out. Because some donors lacked HLA typing at each locus, the association tests relied only on the typed subset. According to a later analysis, parvovirus B19, influenza, CMV and Epstein-Barr virus appeared linked to several top co-occurrence clusters. The only immune exposure information available for the cohort was CMV serostatus.

The sequence was obtained from a woman in her forties or fifties in good health and CMV-seropositive. The sample consisted of PBMCs. The sequence links TRBV29-1 to TRBJ1-4; there is no confident call for the D gene. The DNA sequence follows: TGCAGCGTGAGTAGCGGGGAAAAACTGTTTTTT. This is translated as CSVSSGEKLFF.